A single sample is the source of the 23 T cell receptor beta chains below, sequenced in a study of circulating tumor DNA in untreated peripheral T-cell lymphoma. Using immunoSEQ multiplex PCR, the repertoire was profiled, and TCRdb retains in-frame clones only, with some absent. Of a few thousand clones in the sample, over 55% were seen once. The sequencing input was tumor tissue. These receptors all come from a human donor with peripheral T-cell lymphoma.

This chain uses TRBV29-1 with TRBJ1-4, with a tentative D call TRBD1 (6 bases). In germline, CDR1 is SQVTM, CDR2 ANQGSEA. Deletions cut 3 bases from V and 7 bases from J, with 18 bases between. The CDR3 consists of 15 residues. In DNA form, the CDR3 reads TGCAGCGTTGAGGTAGCAGGGGCAAGGGGTGAAAAACTGTTTTTT. This gives the protein CSVEVAGARGEKLFF.

V gene TRBV7-5 combines with J gene TRBJ1-3; the table names TRBD1, a call not compared with the DNA. TRBV7-5 is a documented pseudogene. The length of the CDR3 is 16 residues. The CDR3 protein is CASSLVWSDSGNTIYF. For the CDR3, the DNA is TGTGCCAGCAGCTTGGTGTGGTCAGACTCTGGAAACACCATATATTTT.

This clone turned up a few times. The rearrangement links TRBV6-8 to TRBJ1-5; possible D gene TRBD1, 6 bases. Trimming pared 6 bases from V and 8 bases from J, leaving 14 bases between. CDR1 is MNHGY and CDR2 is SAAAGT in the germline V gene. This CDR3 has 13 amino acids. The DNA for the CDR3 is TGTGCCAGCAGATTCAGGGGAGGAAAGCCCCAGCATTTT. Protein: CASRFRGGKPQHF.

The CDR3 sequence is CAWSVGTPDVYEQYV. The CDR3 DNA follows: TGTGCCTGGTCCGTAGGGACCCCGGACGTCTACGAGCAGTACGTC. The chain has TRBV30 and TRBJ2-7; the D call may be TRBD1 or TRBD2 (5 bases each). This CDR3 has 15 residues. Trimming left V 5 bases short and J 3 bases short, with 20 bases between. Looked up from germline, CDR1 is GTSNPN and CDR2 is SVGIG (reference sequence).

By sample share, this clone is medium-sized. The V call is TRBV11-3, the J call TRBJ1-1; TRBD1 might be the D (5 bases). CDR1 SGHNT and CDR2 YENEEA come from the germline V gene. V shed 5 bases and J shed 3 bases, with 13 bases lying between them. The CDR3 sequence is 14 residues long. CDR3 in DNA: TGTGCCAGCAGCGATCAGGGTTGTTACACTGAAGCTTTCTTT. Its protein is CASSDQGCYTEAFF.

Written as DNA, the CDR3 is TGTGCCAGCAGTTTACTAGCGGGTCATGAGCAGTTCTTC. It codes for CASSLLAGHEQFF. This rearrangement joins TRBV27 to TRBJ2-1; 8 bases fit TRBD2. Germline CDR1 MNHEY, CDR2 SMNVEV (reference sequence). There are 13 residues in the CDR3. V lost 2 bases, J lost 8 bases, and 2 bases stayed unmatched.

This chain connects TRBV5-1 to TRBJ1-2; TRBD1 matches 8 bases. V shed 4 bases, J shed 5 bases, and the junction held 10 bases outside the gene matches. Germline V gene sequence: CDR1 SGHRS, CDR2 YFSETQ. CDR3 size: 15 residues. The CDR3 sequence is CASSPLTGEGYGYTF. The CDR3 nucleotides read TGCGCCAGCAGCCCCCTGACAGGGGAGGGGTATGGCTACACCTTC.

The V call is TRBV19, the J call TRBJ1-2, with 7 bases matching TRBD1. Germline V gene data show CDR1 as LNHDA and CDR2 as SQIVND (reference sequence). V shed 5 bases, J shed 4 bases, and the junction held 28 bases outside the gene matches. CDR3 length: 21 amino acids. The CDR3 sequence: CASSHSSPGQVPNPSSYGYTF. The DNA for the CDR3 is TGTGCCAGTAGTCATAGTTCTCCCGGACAGGTCCCGAATCCCTCTAGCTATGGCTACACCTTC.

The chain couples TRBV11-3 to TRBJ2-5; 10 bases map to TRBD1. V shed 5 bases and J 5 bases; nucleotides not matched to a gene: 5. Germline V gene data show CDR1 as SGHNT and CDR2 as YENEEA. The CDR3 covers 14 residues. The CDR3 region is CASSRQGAQETQYF. The CDR3 nucleotides read TGTGCCAGCAGCCGACAGGGGGCCCAGGAGACCCAGTACTTC.

The chain has TRBV11-3 and TRBJ2-7, with 9 nucleotides matching TRBD2. Germline V gene sequence: CDR1 SGHNT, CDR2 YENEEA. The V segment lost 3 bases and the J segment 2 bases; nucleotides outside the gene matches: 8. CDR3 size: 16 residues. This chain's CDR3 is CASSLKTGLATYEQYV. CDR3 DNA: TGTGCCAGCAGCTTGAAGACGGGACTAGCCACCTACGAGCAGTACGTC.

About this clone: At one of its ends the junction is not consistent with the germline gene, which may arise from a read error. V is TRBV6-8 and J is TRBJ1-1, with D possibly TRBD1 on 5 matching bases. This CDR3 region has 13 residues. Germline V gives CDR1 MNHGY, CDR2 SAAAGT. The CDR3 DNA follows: TGTGCCAGCAGTGACGGACACTCCACTGAAGTTTTCTTT. Its protein is CASSDGHSTEVFF.

The V and J genes are TRBV18 and TRBJ2-2; possible D gene TRBD2, 6 bases. Germline V gene sequence: CDR1 KGHSH, CDR2 LQKENI. CDR3 size: 15 residues. The V end was cut by 4 bases, the J end by 1 base, with 10 bases between. The CDR3 protein is CASSRDFLNTGELFF. The DNA of the CDR3 is TGTGCCAGCTCACGGGACTTTTTGAACACCGGGGAGCTGTTTTTT.

This clone has a handful of counts. The gene calls are TRBV6-8 and TRBJ1-1; TRBD1 might be the D (5 bases). V was cut by 4 bases and J by 8 bases, with 11 bases left in between. The CDR3 has 12 amino acids. The germline CDR1 and CDR2 sequences are MNHGY and SAAAGT. The CDR3 sequence is CASSSPTAEAFF. The CDR3 nucleotides read TGTGCCAGCAGTTCCCCGACAGCCGAAGCTTTCTTT.

The chain uses TRBV7-5 and TRBJ2-1; TRBD2 is taken as the D call from the table, unchecked against the DNA. TRBV7-5 is assigned pseudogene status. CDR3 length equals 15 residues. The CDR3 DNA is TGTGCCAGCAGCTATAGCGGACCCCCTACCTATGAGCAGTTCTTC. It translates to CASSYSGPPTYEQFF.

The rearrangement joins TRBV1 to TRBJ1-5; TRBD1, as called in the table, went unchecked against the DNA. TRBV1 is listed as a pseudogene. The CDR3 totals 16 residues. As DNA, the CDR3 is TGCGTCAGCAGCCAAGGGGGGACAGGGGCTAGGCAGCCCCAGCATTTT. Translating it yields CVSSQGGTGARQPQHF.

CDR3 amino acids: CAWSRGLYGQPQHF. In nucleotides, the CDR3 is TGTGCCTGGAGCCGAGGTTTGTATGGTCAGCCCCAGCATTTT. The rearrangement uses TRBV30 and TRBJ1-5; unclear D gene. Germline lookup yields CDR1 GTSNPN and CDR2 SVGIG (reference sequence). The CDR3 length is 14 residues. Trimming removed 3 bases at V and 6 bases at J, with 15 bases between.

The J gene is TRBJ2-1, the V gene TRBV18, with 9 nucleotides matching TRBD2. The trim removed 5 bases at V and 8 bases at J, leaving 13 bases unmatched. Germline V gives CDR1 KGHSH, CDR2 LQKENI. CDR3 length: 16 amino acids. The chain's CDR3 is CASSSRGGGGIYEQFF. The CDR3 DNA reads TGTGCCAGCTCATCGAGAGGCGGGGGGGGCATCTATGAGCAGTTCTTC.

This rearrangement joins TRBV29-1 to TRBJ1-3; D remains ambiguous. CDR1 SQVTM and CDR2 ANQGSEA come from the germline V gene. Between the trimmed V and J ends, which lost 5 bases and 2 bases, there was a span of 7 bases. This CDR3 has 12 residues. CDR3 region: CSVPGPGNTIYF. DNA of the CDR3: TGCAGCGTTCCCGGACCTGGAAACACCATATATTTT. The full variable domain, its missing parts supplied by reference TRBV29-1 and TRBJ1-3, is SAVISQKPSRDICQRGTSLTIQCQVDSQVTMMFWYRQQPGQSLTLIATANQGSEATYESGFVIDKFPISRPNLTFSTLTVSNMSPEDSSIYLCSVPGPGNTIYFGEGSWLTVV.

V and J are TRBV6-8 and TRBJ1-1; tentatively, D is TRBD1 (6 bases). V was trimmed by 5 bases and J by 1 base, leaving 8 bases between them. Germline V lookup: CDR1 MNHGY, CDR2 SAAAGT. The CDR3 has 13 amino acids. The CDR3 region has the DNA TGTGCCAGCAGTCGGACAGAGAACACTGAAGCTTTCTTT. This sequence encodes CASSRTENTEAFF.

The V gene is TRBV6-8, the J gene TRBJ1-2; 7 bases align to TRBD1. The CDR3 extends over 14 amino acids. CDR1 is MNHGY and CDR2 is SAAAGT in the germline V gene. V was clipped by 2 bases and J by 2 bases; unmatched bases: 2. For the CDR3, the DNA is TGTGCCAGCAGTTACGGGACAGAGAACTATGGCTACACCTTC. It specifies CASSYGTENYGYTF.

This rearrangement joins TRBV10-2 to TRBJ2-5, with a tentative D call TRBD2 (6 bases). The CDR3 has 14 residues. CDR1 WSHSY and CDR2 SAAADI come from the germline V gene. Trimming removed 6 bases at V and 5 bases at J, with 16 bases between. CDR3 DNA: TGCGCCAGCAGGGGCTTGGAGGGAGCGGAGACCCAGTACTTC. Protein product: CASRGLEGAETQYF.

V and J are TRBV18 and TRBJ1-1; D is unresolved. Trimming took off 6 bases at V and 4 bases at J, with 21 bases between the two ends. The CDR3 totals 16 residues. Germline assignment: CDR1 KGHSH and CDR2 LQKENI. This CDR3 is CASSLQPSGVGTEAFF. The CDR3 DNA is TGTGCCAGCTCCCTTCAACCATCCGGTGTGGGCACTGAAGCTTTCTTT.

The chain joins TRBV19 to TRBJ1-1; a possible D gene is TRBD1 (5 bases). CDR3 length: 14 amino acids. Trimming pared 4 bases from V and 13 bases from J, leaving 22 bases between. The V gene's germline CDR1 is LNHDA and CDR2 SQIVND (reference sequence). The CDR3 sequence is CASSTRATPQLVFF. DNA for the CDR3: TGTGCCAGTAGTACCAGGGCCACCCCTCAATTGGTTTTCTTT. The complete variable domain, with remaining parts taken from reference TRBV19 and TRBJ1-1, reads DGGITQSPKYLFRKEGQNVTLSCEQNLNHDAMYWYRQDPGQGLRLIYYSQIVNDFQKGDIAEGYSVSREKKESFPLTVTSAQKNPTAFYLCASSTRATPQLVFFGQGTRLTVV.